One T cell receptor beta chain is described in this entry. The antigen is undetermined. Per the germline V gene, CDR1 is MGHRA and CDR2 is YSYEKL. The CDR3 has 15 amino acids. The ends were cut back, 0 bases at V and 1 base at J, with 9 bases in the middle. Via MiXCR, TCRdb re-called the reads, giving one row per CDR3 protein. The sample carries a few hundred thousand distinct CDR3 sequences, roughly a third recorded once. The data were taken from a study of T cell repertoires in cytomegalovirus infection. Study-level findings and limits: What dominated the ex vivo response were HLA-C-restricted CMV-specific TCR beta clonotypes.

V is TRBV4-1 and J is TRBJ1-1; D gene unclear. This TCR came from a human donor in good health (CMV status not recorded). Some clones in this sample may be carry-over from other donors' samples. The starting material was cultured PBMCs, obtained from culture after CMV antigen stimulation. CDR3 region: CASSQDSPRNTEAFF. Here the CDR3 DNA reads TGCGCCAGCAGCCAAGATAGTCCGCGGAACACTGAAGCTTTCTTT.